This T cell receptor beta chain was recovered during a study of identical twins. Notes on the study in general: Twin pairs' shared out-of-frame alpha sequences were enriched in low generation probability. Insertions ran lower in abundant cord blood beta clonotypes, though not in memory repertoires.

Donors uniformly comprised healthy Caucasians. A remark on this clonotype: Its antigen is as yet unknown.

CDR1 and CDR2 (germline): DFQATT, SNEGSKA (reference sequence). The CDR3 is 16 amino acids. V shed 1 base, J shed 2 bases, and the junction held 10 bases outside the gene matches. A single record per CDR3 protein comes from TCRdb applying MiXCR to the 5' RACE reads. Found here are approximately 300,000 distinct CDR3 sequences, more than 8% of them singletons; the top ten hold 6% to 8.5%. These data also formed part of another study, on yellow fever vaccine responses in identical twins. That study adds: Twins reportedly mounted vaccine T cell responses that seemed partly convergent, partly personalized.

The chain uses TRBV20-1 and TRBJ2-7; 8 bases agree with TRBD1. Sequenced input: CD8+ T cells sorted from blood. The TCR originated in a woman younger than 35 in good health. The CDR3 nucleotides read TGCAGTGCTAGAGGAGCCGGGACAGGAGTAACCTACGAGCAGTACTTC. Translated: CSARGAGTGVTYEQYF.